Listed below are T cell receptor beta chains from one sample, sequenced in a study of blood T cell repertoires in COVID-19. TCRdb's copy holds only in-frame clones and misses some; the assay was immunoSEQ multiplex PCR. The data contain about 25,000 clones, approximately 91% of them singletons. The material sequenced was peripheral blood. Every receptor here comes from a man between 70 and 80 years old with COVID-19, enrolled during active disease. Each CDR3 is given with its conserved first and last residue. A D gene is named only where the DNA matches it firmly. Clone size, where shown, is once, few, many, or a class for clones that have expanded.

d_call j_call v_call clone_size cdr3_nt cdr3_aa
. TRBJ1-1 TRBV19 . TGTGCCAGTAGTATCTCGGGGGGTGGGAACACTGAAGCTTTCTTT CASSISGGGNTEAFF
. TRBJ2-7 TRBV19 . TGTGCCAGTAGTATAGTGTTACAGGGATCCTACGAGCAGTACTTC CASSIVLQGSYEQYF
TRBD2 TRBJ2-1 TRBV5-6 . TGTGCCAGCAGTTTGAGCGGGAGGACGCTGTACAATGAGCAGTTCTTC CASSLSGRTLYNEQFF
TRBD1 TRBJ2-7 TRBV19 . TGTGCCAGTAGTGAGGGGGCCCACGAGCAGTACTTC CASSEGAHEQYF
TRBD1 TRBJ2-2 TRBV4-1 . TGCGCCAGCAGCCCCGGACAGGGGACTAACACCGGGGAGCTGTTTTTT CASSPGQGTNTGELFF
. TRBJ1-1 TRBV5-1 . TGCGCCAGCAGCATCCAGGGCGGGGGGACCGAAGCTTTCTTT CASSIQGGGTEAFF
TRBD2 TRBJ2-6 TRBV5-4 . TGTGCCAGCAGCCCGGGGGGGCAGGCTGGGGCCAACGTCCTGACTTTC CASSPGGQAGANVLTF
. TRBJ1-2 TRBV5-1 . TGCGCCAGCAGCTTGGACCCTAAAATACTCTATGGCTACACCTTC CASSLDPKILYGYTF
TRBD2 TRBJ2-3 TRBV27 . TGTGCCAGCAGTCTAACGTACGGGAGGGGGAAGTATTTT CASSLTYGRGKYF
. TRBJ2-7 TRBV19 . TGTGCCAGTAGTTCAGGATCCGACTACGAGCAGTACTTC CASSSGSDYEQYF
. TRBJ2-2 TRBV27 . TGTGCCAGCAGCGAGGGTACCCACACCGGGGAGCTGTTTTTT CASSEGTHTGELFF
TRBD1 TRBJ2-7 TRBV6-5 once TGTGCCAGCAGTTACCGGGACAGGGGTTACGAGCAGTACTTC CASSYRDRGYEQYF
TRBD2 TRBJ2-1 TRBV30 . TGTGCCTTTTTAGAGCGGGGGATGAATGAGCAGTTCTTC CAFLERGMNEQFF
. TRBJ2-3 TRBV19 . TGTGCCAGTAGTGAGGGCGGAAGCACAGATACGCAGTATTTT CASSEGGSTDTQYF
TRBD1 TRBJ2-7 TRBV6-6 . TGTGCCAGCAGTCCGACGGACAGGGTCGAGCAGTACTTC CASSPTDRVEQYF